Sequencing of this TCR beta chain was carried out in a study of cytomegalovirus exposure and HLA in healthy donors. The PCR had 60 Vbeta and 13 Jbeta primers. Produced via immunoSEQ multiplex PCR; TCRdb's table is partial and in-frame only. The table lists more than 95,000 clones, with under 3.5% in the top ten. The origin of this receptor is a man between 25 and 39 years old in good health and CMV-seronegative. The sequenced sample consisted of PBMCs.

The CDR3 is CASSKTGGDTGELFF. CDR3 coding DNA: TGTGCCAGCTCAAAGACAGGGGGCGATACCGGGGAGCTGTTTTTT. The rearrangement joins TRBV18 to TRBJ2-2, with TRBD1 identical over 10 bases. From germline, CDR1 is KGHSH and CDR2 LQKENI. There are 15 residues in the CDR3. V shed 5 bases, J shed 5 bases, and the junction held 5 bases outside the gene matches.